A single sample gave rise to the 10 T cell receptor beta chains below, sequenced in a study of identical twins. TCRdb processed the 5' RACE reads anew with MiXCR; each CDR3 protein has one entry. The table records 1.5 million to 2 million distinct CDR3 sequences, about 30% of them present only once. Sequenced: cord blood. The source of these receptors is a newborn girl in good health.

The chain recombines TRBV5-1 with TRBJ2-5; a possible D gene is TRBD1 (6 bases). Trimming stripped 0 bases from V and 2 bases from J, with 11 bases between. Germline CDR1 reads SGHRS; CDR2 reads YFSETQ. The CDR3 extends over 15 amino acids. The CDR3 reads CASSLGPTGQETQYF. As DNA, the CDR3 is TGCGCCAGCAGCTTGGGGCCAACAGGGCAAGAGACCCAGTACTTC.

This chain links TRBV5-1 with TRBJ2-4; TRBD2 matches 9 bases. The end of the DNA fits TRBJ2-7 better, so the J call may be wrong. Germline CDR1 is SGHRS and CDR2 is YFSETQ. The CDR3 totals 15 residues. CDR3 residues: CASSLRSSGADEQYF. The DNA for the CDR3 is TGCGCCAGCAGCTTAAGGTCTAGCGGGGCGGACGAGCAGTACTTC.

This clonotype was detected many times. V and J are TRBV28 and TRBJ2-5, with D perhaps given as TRBD1 or TRBD2 (5 bases each). Trimming removed 4 bases from V and 0 bases from J, with 12 bases in between. The germline V gene has CDR1 MDHEN and CDR2 SYDVKM. The CDR3 totals 15 residues. The CDR3 DNA sequence: TGTGCCAGCAGTTCATCCGGGACCGACCAAGAGACCCAGTACTTC. Its protein is CASSSSGTDQETQYF. Looking up the rest from reference TRBV28 and TRBJ2-5 gives the full variable domain: DVKVTQSSRYLVKRTGEKVFLECVQDMDHENMFWYRQDPGLGLRLIYFSYDVKMKEKGDIPEGYSVSREKKERFSLILESASTNQTSMYLCASSSSGTDQETQYFGPGTRLLVL.

The chain uses TRBV20-1 and TRBJ2-1, with 10 bases identical to TRBD2. The junction had 9 bases not matched to a gene; V was cut back by 7 bases and J by 0 bases. The CDR3 has 16 amino acids. Germline V gene lookup returns CDR1 DFQATT and CDR2 SNEGSKA (reference sequence). CDR3 DNA: TGCAGTGGCGGGCTAGCGGGGGCCTACTCCTACAATGAGCAGTTCTTC. Residues: CSGGLAGAYSYNEQFF.

The chain combines TRBV20-1 with TRBJ2-3, with no clear D. The germline V gene has CDR1 DFQATT and CDR2 SNEGSKA (reference sequence). The length of the CDR3 is 14 residues. The V end lost 6 bases, the J end lost 0 bases, and 13 bases lay between the germline ends. CDR3 sequence: CSAARGPSTDTQYF. Written as DNA, the CDR3 is TGCAGTGCCGCCCGAGGACCTAGCACAGATACGCAGTATTTT.

Ten or more counts support this clonotype. CDR3 region: CASSSPRTSGLAYEQYF. The CDR3 DNA follows: TGTGCCAGCAGTTCCCCCCGAACTAGCGGATTAGCCTACGAGCAGTACTTC. The chain employs TRBV28 and TRBJ2-7; 8 bases fit TRBD2. This CDR3 comprises 17 residues. Germline V gene lookup returns CDR1 MDHEN and CDR2 SYDVKM. V lost 4 bases to trimming and J lost 2 bases; unmatched junction nucleotides: 13. The full variable domain, its missing parts supplied by reference TRBV28 and TRBJ2-7, is DVKVTQSSRYLVKRTGEKVFLECVQDMDHENMFWYRQDPGLGLRLIYFSYDVKMKEKGDIPEGYSVSREKKERFSLILESASTNQTSMYLCASSSPRTSGLAYEQYFGPGTRLTVT.

A few counts support this clonotype. The chain recombines TRBV7-9 with TRBJ2-1, with 8 nucleotides matching TRBD2. The CDR3 runs to 13 residues. Losses at the gene ends were 6 bases for V and 5 bases for J; bases not matched to a gene: 3. The germline CDR1 and CDR2 sequences are SEHNR and FQNEAQ (reference sequence). CDR3 nucleotides: TGTGCCAGCAGAACTAGCGGACACAATGAGCAGTTCTTC. Protein sequence: CASRTSGHNEQFF.

CDR3: CASSFGTGGSGELFF. The CDR3 nucleotides read TGTGCCAGCAGTTTTGGGACAGGGGGTTCCGGGGAGCTGTTTTTT. The V gene is TRBV12-3 or TRBV12-4, the J gene TRBJ2-2; the match to TRBD1 covers 11 bases. The ends lost 3 bases at V and 6 bases at J; junction bases unmatched: 3. The CDR3 runs to 15 residues.

The chain uses TRBV6-6 and TRBJ1-1, with D uncertain. CDR1 is MNHNY, CDR2 SVGAGI, per germline (reference sequence). The CDR3 spans 16 residues. V was trimmed by 2 bases and J by 0 bases, leaving 13 bases between them. As DNA, the CDR3 is TGTGCCAGCAGTTACGAAGGGAAAGCCTTGAACACTGAAGCTTTCTTT. Translation: CASSYEGKALNTEAFF.

There are many counts of this clonotype. This rearrangement joins TRBV12-3 or TRBV12-4 to TRBJ1-2; D is perhaps TRBD1 (5 bases). There are 13 residues in the CDR3. The V and J ends lost 5 bases and 4 bases respectively, with 11 bases between them. The CDR3 coding sequence is TGTGCCAGCAGTCTATCCGGGACCTATGGCTACACCTTC. Translated, it gives CASSLSGTYGYTF.